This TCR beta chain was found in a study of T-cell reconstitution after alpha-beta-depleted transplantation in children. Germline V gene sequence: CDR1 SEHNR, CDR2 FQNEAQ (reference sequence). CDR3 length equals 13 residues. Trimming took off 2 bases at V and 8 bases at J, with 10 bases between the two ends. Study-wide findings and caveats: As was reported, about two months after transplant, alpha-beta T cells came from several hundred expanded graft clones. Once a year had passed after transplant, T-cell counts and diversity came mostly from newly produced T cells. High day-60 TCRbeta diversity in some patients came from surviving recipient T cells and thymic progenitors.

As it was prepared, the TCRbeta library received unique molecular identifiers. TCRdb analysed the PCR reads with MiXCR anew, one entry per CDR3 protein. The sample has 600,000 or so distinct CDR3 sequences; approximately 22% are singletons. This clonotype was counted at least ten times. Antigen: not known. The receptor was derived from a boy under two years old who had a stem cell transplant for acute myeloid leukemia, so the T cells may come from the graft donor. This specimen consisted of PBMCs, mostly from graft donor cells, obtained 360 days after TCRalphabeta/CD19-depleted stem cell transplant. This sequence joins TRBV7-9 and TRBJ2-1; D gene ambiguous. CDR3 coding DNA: TGTGCCAGCAGCTTATCGGCACGATATGAGCAGTTCTTC. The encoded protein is CASSLSARYEQFF.